The clone carrying this T cell receptor (beta chain) was observed a handful of times. Antigen: not known. The PBMCs were sourced from fresh peripheral blood (10 ml). This sample stems from a study of T cells in Graves' hyperthyroidism and ophthalmopathy. Overall study results and limits: Prediction of ophthalmopathy progression came a median roughly 6.4 months pre-onset.

V lost 4 bases, J lost 4 bases, and 20 bases lay in between. Germline lookup yields CDR1 LNHDA and CDR2 SQIVND (reference sequence). The CDR3 totals 16 residues. What was amplified from RNA transcripts were TCR beta CDR3 regions. Researchers ran a first-round RT-PCR on the TCR CDR3 using the HTBI primer set. TCRdb processed the multiplex PCR reads anew with MiXCR; each CDR3 protein has one entry. The data show around 190,000 distinct CDR3 sequences, about a sixth seen once. The sequence was obtained from a woman aged 50 to 65 with Graves' hyperthyroidism. The chain uses TRBV19 and TRBJ2-7; the D is unclear. The sample comprised blood. The CDR3 DNA sequence: TGTGCCAGTAGTACGAACCTAGGATCCTCACTATACGAGCAGTACTTC. Translating gives CASSTNLGSSLYEQYF.